This T cell receptor (beta chain) came from a study of OX40 agonist ivuxolimab in advanced cancers. Study background: Ivuxolimab is a fully human IgG2 antibody that activates OX40 (CD134). Three patients showed partial responses: one hepatocellular carcinoma and two cutaneous melanoma cases. Ivuxolimab was delivered to patients intravenously every 2 weeks at doses spanning 0.01 to 10 mg/kg.

With regard to this clone: Its antigen is not known.

Study-wide results and caveats: At doses 0.1 to 3.0 mg/kg, CD4+ and CD8+ clones expanded.

The germline gives CDR1 SGDLS, CDR2 YYNGEE. This CDR3 is 13 amino acids long. Trimming shortened V by 4 bases and J by 2 bases, and 4 bases separated the two germline ends. Clones were read by immunoSEQ multiplex PCR, and TCRdb kept only the in-frame ones, dropping some. The data contain 40,000 to 50,000 clones, about 88% of them singletons. The source material was CD4+ or CD8+ T cells sorted from blood, sampled in a trial of the OX40 agonist ivuxolimab. The rearrangement links TRBV9 to TRBJ2-6; unclear D gene. The receptor was derived from an adult with an advanced solid tumor such as melanoma, head and neck, liver or kidney cancer. The CDR3 reads CASSPAGANVLTF. Written as DNA, the CDR3 is TGTGCCAGCAGCCCGGCTGGGGCCAACGTCCTGACTTTC.